The clone carrying this T cell receptor (beta chain) appeared many times. Its specificity is unknown. The germline V gene has CDR1 SSHAT and CDR2 FNYEAQ (reference sequence). After removal of 5 bases from V and 5 bases from J, the junction contained 7 bases not matched to a gene. The CDR3 runs to 14 residues. The study made its TCR cDNA through 5'RACE template switching. That step introduced a universal primer site along with UMIs. TCRdb called the 5' RACE reads again in MiXCR, with one record for every CDR3 protein. Of some 350,000 distinct CDR3 sequences in the sample, 4.1% were seen once. This record comes from a study of T cells after yellow fever vaccination. Study-level points and caveats: After the booster, about 95% of CD4 and just over 85% of CD8 primary-response clones were re-detected.

The sequence derives from a man younger than 30 who received the YFV17D yellow fever vaccine. The chain joins TRBV7-7 to TRBJ2-5; 8 bases line up with TRBD2. Here the sequenced sample was PBMCs, taken 5 days after the yellow fever booster vaccination. CDR3 in DNA: TGTGCCAGCAGCGGTCCGGGGGGGGAGGAGACCCAGTACTTC. Residues: CASSGPGGEETQYF. Based on the CDR3 plus reference TRBV7-7 and TRBJ2-5, the full variable domain is GAGVSQSPRYKVTKRGQDVTLRCDPISSHATLYWYQQALGQGPEFLTYFNYEAQPDKSGLPSDRFSAERPEGSISTLTIQRTEQRDSAMYRCASSGPGGEETQYFGPGTRLLVL.